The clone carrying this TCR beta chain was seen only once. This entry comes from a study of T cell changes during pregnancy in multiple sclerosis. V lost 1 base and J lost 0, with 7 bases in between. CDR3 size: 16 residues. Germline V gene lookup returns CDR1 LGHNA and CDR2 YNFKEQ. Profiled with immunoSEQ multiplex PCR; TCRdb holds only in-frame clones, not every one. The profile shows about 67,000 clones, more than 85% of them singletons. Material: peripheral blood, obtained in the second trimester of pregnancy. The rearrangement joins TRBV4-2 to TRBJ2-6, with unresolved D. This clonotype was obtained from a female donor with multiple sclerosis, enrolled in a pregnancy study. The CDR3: CASSQVGVSGANVLTF. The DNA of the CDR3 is TGTGCCAGCAGCCAAGTAGGAGTCTCTGGGGCCAACGTCCTGACTTTC.